This is a list of T cell receptor beta chains from one sample in a study of cytomegalovirus exposure and HLA in healthy donors. Some clones are missing from TCRdb's copy, which holds only in-frame ones; the method was immunoSEQ multiplex PCR. The sample consists of 150,000 to 200,000 clones, 85% of them appearing once. Sequenced material: PBMCs. These receptor sequences come from a man aged 25-40 years in good health and CMV-seropositive. Both conserved end residues are part of each CDR3. Each record gives: clone size, J gene, V gene, D gene, CDR3 length, CDR3 DNA, CDR3 protein. The D gene is left open where the match is weak. The size field is filled for only some rows; it gives once, few, many or a size class.

clone size: -; J gene: TRBJ1-4; V gene: TRBV5-6; D gene: TRBD1; CDR3 length: 19; CDR3 DNA: TGTGCCAGCAGCTTGGCTCAGGGGGCGGCTCAAGGGCGTAATGAAAAACTGTTTTTT; CDR3 protein: CASSLAQGAAQGRNEKLFF
clone size: -; J gene: TRBJ1-2; V gene: TRBV6-5; D gene: TRBD1; CDR3 length: 14; CDR3 DNA: TGTGCCAGCAGTTACGGGCAGGGGGTTGGTGGCTACACCTTC; CDR3 protein: CASSYGQGVGGYTF
clone size: -; J gene: TRBJ2-5; V gene: TRBV11-2; D gene: TRBD2; CDR3 length: 16; CDR3 DNA: TGTGCCAGCAGCCCTGAGGGAGGGAATCGCGGGGAGACCCAGTACTTC; CDR3 protein: CASSPEGGNRGETQYF
clone size: -; J gene: TRBJ2-3; V gene: TRBV11-2; D gene: TRBD2; CDR3 length: 18; CDR3 DNA: TGTGCCAGCGGCTCAGGGACTAGCGGACACGCTAGCACAGATACGCAGTATTTT; CDR3 protein: CASGSGTSGHASTDTQYF
clone size: -; J gene: TRBJ2-7; V gene: TRBV13; D gene: -; CDR3 length: 13; CDR3 DNA: TGTGCCAGCAGCTTTAAGGTCGGGGGCGAGCAGTACTTC; CDR3 protein: CASSFKVGGEQYF
clone size: -; J gene: TRBJ1-4; V gene: TRBV7-6; D gene: -; CDR3 length: 15; CDR3 DNA: TGTGCCAGCAGCTTAGGGGCAGGGCGTAATGAAAAACTGTTTTTT; CDR3 protein: CASSLGAGRNEKLFF
clone size: -; J gene: TRBJ2-2; V gene: TRBV7-3; D gene: TRBD1; CDR3 length: 17; CDR3 DNA: TGTGCCAGCAGCTTAATGGGACAGGGAAGGAACACCGGGGAGCTGTTTTTT; CDR3 protein: CASSLMGQGRNTGELFF
clone size: -; J gene: TRBJ1-2; V gene: TRBV2; D gene: -; CDR3 length: 17; CDR3 DNA: TGTGCCAGCAGTGAACATCGTCGGGATAAAAGGGCCTATGGCTACACCTTC; CDR3 protein: CASSEHRRDKRAYGYTF
clone size: -; J gene: TRBJ2-1; V gene: TRBV4-1; D gene: TRBD2; CDR3 length: 15; CDR3 DNA: TGCGCCAGCAGCCAAAGCGGGGGAACCTACAATGAGCAGTTCTTC; CDR3 protein: CASSQSGGTYNEQFF
clone size: -; J gene: TRBJ2-7; V gene: TRBV19; D gene: TRBD1; CDR3 length: 15; CDR3 DNA: TGTGCCAGTAGTATAGGGGACAGGAACTCCTACGAGCAGTACTTC; CDR3 protein: CASSIGDRNSYEQYF
clone size: -; J gene: TRBJ2-7; V gene: TRBV6-6; D gene: TRBD1; CDR3 length: 13; CDR3 DNA: TGTGCCAGTGGGGGACAGGGGGACAGTGAGCAGTACTTC; CDR3 protein: CASGGQGDSEQYF
clone size: -; J gene: TRBJ1-1; V gene: TRBV13; D gene: TRBD1; CDR3 length: 15; CDR3 DNA: TGTGCCAGCAGCCCTCGGGACAGCGCCACTATTGAAGCTTTCTTT; CDR3 protein: CASSPRDSATIEAFF
clone size: -; J gene: TRBJ2-3; V gene: TRBV5-1; D gene: TRBD2; CDR3 length: 16; CDR3 DNA: TGCGCCAGCAGCTCGTCGACTAGCGGGGGGGCAGATACGCAGTATTTT; CDR3 protein: CASSSSTSGGADTQYF
clone size: -; J gene: TRBJ2-3; V gene: TRBV6-1; D gene: -; CDR3 length: 12; CDR3 DNA: TGTGCCAGCAGTGAAGTGAGAGATACGCAGTATTTT; CDR3 protein: CASSEVRDTQYF
clone size: once; J gene: TRBJ1-2; V gene: TRBV15; D gene: -; CDR3 length: 13; CDR3 DNA: TGTGCCACCAGCAGAGATAACGGGGATGGCTACACCTTC; CDR3 protein: CATSRDNGDGYTF
clone size: once; J gene: TRBJ2-2; V gene: TRBV7-2; D gene: -; CDR3 length: 17; CDR3 DNA: TGTGCCAGCAGCTTAAGGGGTGCAGGGTTGGGGACCGGGGAGCTGTTTTTT; CDR3 protein: CASSLRGAGLGTGELFF
clone size: once; J gene: TRBJ1-5; V gene: TRBV30; D gene: TRBD1; CDR3 length: 13; CDR3 DNA: TGTGCCTGCGGACAGGGGGGGAACCAGCCCCAGCATTTT; CDR3 protein: CACGQGGNQPQHF
clone size: -; J gene: TRBJ2-1; V gene: TRBV27; D gene: TRBD2; CDR3 length: 15; CDR3 DNA: TGTGCCAGCAGTGCTAGCGGGGGGGCACCCCATGAGCAGTTCTTC; CDR3 protein: CASSASGGAPHEQFF
clone size: once; J gene: TRBJ2-7; V gene: TRBV5-1; D gene: -; CDR3 length: 14; CDR3 DNA: TGCGCCAGCAGCATAGACAGAAGGACCTACGAGCAGTACTTC; CDR3 protein: CASSIDRRTYEQYF
clone size: -; J gene: TRBJ2-5; V gene: TRBV15; D gene: TRBD2; CDR3 length: 17; CDR3 DNA: TGTGCCACCAGCAGAACAAGCGGGGGGGCGATACAAGAGACCCAGTACTTC; CDR3 protein: CATSRTSGGAIQETQYF
clone size: -; J gene: TRBJ2-2; V gene: TRBV27; D gene: -; CDR3 length: 12; CDR3 DNA: TGTGCCAGCAGTTTACAGGGCCGGGAGCTGTTTTTT; CDR3 protein: CASSLQGRELFF
clone size: -; J gene: TRBJ1-5; V gene: TRBV4-1; D gene: TRBD1; CDR3 length: 15; CDR3 DNA: TGCGCCAGCAGCCAGGACAGGGGGAGCAATCAGCCCCAGCATTTT; CDR3 protein: CASSQDRGSNQPQHF
clone size: -; J gene: TRBJ1-2; V gene: TRBV27; D gene: -; CDR3 length: 13; CDR3 DNA: TGTGCCAGCAGTCAAGGCAGGGTGTCAAGCTACACCTTC; CDR3 protein: CASSQGRVSSYTF
clone size: -; J gene: TRBJ1-5; V gene: TRBV5-8; D gene: -; CDR3 length: 14; CDR3 DNA: TGTGCCGGCTCGCCCCGGAGCGGCAATCAGCCCCAGCATTTT; CDR3 protein: CAGSPRSGNQPQHF
clone size: -; J gene: TRBJ2-7; V gene: TRBV19; D gene: -; CDR3 length: 12; CDR3 DNA: TGTGCCAGTAGTCTCGGGGCCTACGAGCAGTACTTC; CDR3 protein: CASSLGAYEQYF
clone size: -; J gene: TRBJ2-7; V gene: TRBV11-2; D gene: -; CDR3 length: 14; CDR3 DNA: TGTGCCAGCAGCTTAGCGGGGGGCCCCTACGAGCAGTACTTC; CDR3 protein: CASSLAGGPYEQYF
clone size: -; J gene: TRBJ2-3; V gene: TRBV6-6; D gene: -; CDR3 length: 13; CDR3 DNA: TGTGCCAGCAGATTTCAGGGGGGAGATACGCAGTATTTT; CDR3 protein: CASRFQGGDTQYF
clone size: -; J gene: TRBJ1-1; V gene: TRBV5-4; D gene: -; CDR3 length: 11; CDR3 DNA: TGTGCCAGCAGCTTCATCGGTGAAGCTTTCTTT; CDR3 protein: CASSFIGEAFF
clone size: few; J gene: TRBJ1-2; V gene: TRBV7-9; D gene: TRBD1; CDR3 length: 16; CDR3 DNA: TGTGCCAGCAGCTTACCCCGGACAGGGAAGGACTATGGCTACACCTTC; CDR3 protein: CASSLPRTGKDYGYTF
clone size: -; J gene: TRBJ2-5; V gene: TRBV27; D gene: TRBD2; CDR3 length: 18; CDR3 DNA: TGTGCCAGCAGTCCCTCTTGGAGCGGGGGGCTGGTGGGGGAGACCCAGTACTTC; CDR3 protein: CASSPSWSGGLVGETQYF
clone size: -; J gene: TRBJ1-1; V gene: TRBV2; D gene: -; CDR3 length: 16; CDR3 DNA: TGTGCCAGCAGTGAAACACCCCCCCGGGGAGAGGCTGAAGCTTTCTTT; CDR3 protein: CASSETPPRGEAEAFF
clone size: -; J gene: TRBJ1-2; V gene: TRBV6-5; D gene: TRBD1; CDR3 length: 15; CDR3 DNA: TGTGCCAGCAGCTTAGAAGGACAGGGGGCTTGGGGCTACACCTTC; CDR3 protein: CASSLEGQGAWGYTF
clone size: -; J gene: TRBJ2-1; V gene: TRBV6-1; D gene: -; CDR3 length: 15; CDR3 DNA: TGTGCCAGCAGTGAATTTGACACCTCCTACAATGAGCAGTTCTTC; CDR3 protein: CASSEFDTSYNEQFF
clone size: -; J gene: TRBJ1-1; V gene: TRBV28; D gene: TRBD1; CDR3 length: 15; CDR3 DNA: TGTGCCAGCAGTAGCGAGGGGGCGGGCAACACTGAAGCTTTCTTT; CDR3 protein: CASSSEGAGNTEAFF
clone size: -; J gene: TRBJ2-3; V gene: TRBV30; D gene: -; CDR3 length: 10; CDR3 DNA: TGTGCCTGGGAGGTTAGTACGCAGTATTTT; CDR3 protein: CAWEVSTQYF
clone size: -; J gene: TRBJ2-3; V gene: TRBV18; D gene: TRBD1; CDR3 length: 18; CDR3 DNA: TGTGCCAGCTCACCAACATCCGGACAGGGGGCGAACACAGATACGCAGTATTTT; CDR3 protein: CASSPTSGQGANTDTQYF
clone size: -; J gene: TRBJ2-7; V gene: TRBV6-5; D gene: -; CDR3 length: 15; CDR3 DNA: TGTGCCAGCAGTTACTCCCCCCTTAGCTCCTACGAGCAGTACTTC; CDR3 protein: CASSYSPLSSYEQYF
clone size: -; J gene: TRBJ2-1; V gene: TRBV5-1; D gene: -; CDR3 length: 15; CDR3 DNA: TGCGCCAGCAGCTCCATACATGGGAATAGCGAGGAGCAGTTCTTC; CDR3 protein: CASSSIHGNSEEQFF